This record looks at one T cell receptor beta chain sequence and its context. Its antigen is still unknown. Trimming stripped 7 bases from V and 6 bases from J, with 17 bases between. Germline values: CDR1 SGHTA, CDR2 FQGNSA. CDR3 size: 14 residues. The sample originates from a study of shared clonotypes between healthy human individuals. General study results and limits: At large depth, rarefaction still showed sorted-subset sequencing to be incomplete.

Replicate PCRs for sorted subsets used roughly 200 ng DNA; this equaled some 30,000 T cell genomes. Profiling relied on immunoSEQ multiplex PCR, and the TCRdb table lists in-frame clones only, not all of them. Of over a million clones detected, over 95% appear once; the ten largest clones hold approximately 1%. Splitting the CD4+ cells yielded a CD45RA+ naive subset and a CD45RA-negative memory subset. The receptor comes from a man aged 25-45 years in good health. V is TRBV7-2 and J is TRBJ2-3, with D possibly being TRBD2 (7 bases). The material sequenced was naive CD4+ T cells sorted from blood. The sample's subset: CD45RA+ positively selected. The DNA of the CDR3 is TGTGCCAGCATAGAGGGAGGGGGTTGGGATACGCAGTATTTT. Residues: CASIEGGGWDTQYF.